The rows below give T cell receptor beta chains drawn from one sample of a study of control samples from healthy donors and cancer patients. The table came from immunoSEQ multiplex PCR; TCRdb's copy has only in-frame clones and leaves some out. The top ten hold around 5.1% of the sample, which has fewer than 200,000 clones, around 88% seen once. Sequencing was done on a sample of blood. The origin of the receptors is a woman aged 25 to 39 in good health. Each CDR3 is given with its conserved first and last residue. A D gene is named only where the DNA matches it firmly. Rows may omit the clone size; those that give it use once, few, many or a size class.

size: .; J: TRBJ2-1; D: TRBD2; V: TRBV19; CDR3: CASSIASGNYNEQFF; DNA: TGTGCCAGTAGTATAGCTAGCGGGAACTACAATGAGCAGTTCTTC
size: .; J: TRBJ2-1; D: .; V: TRBV5-6; CDR3: CASSFSAGYGNEQFF; DNA: TGTGCCAGCAGCTTTAGCGCAGGGTACGGCAATGAGCAGTTCTTC
size: .; J: TRBJ2-5; D: TRBD2; V: TRBV9; CDR3: CASSVFAGGEETQYF; DNA: TGTGCCAGCAGCGTATTCGCGGGGGGCGAGGAGACCCAGTACTTC
size: .; J: TRBJ2-5; D: TRBD2; V: TRBV19; CDR3: CASSSGLTIKTQYF; DNA: TGTGCCAGTAGTTCGGGACTAACTATAAAGACCCAGTACTTC
size: .; J: TRBJ2-5; D: .; V: TRBV10-3; CDR3: CAISESPPPIDTQYF; DNA: TGTGCCATCAGTGAGTCACCACCACCGATTGATACCCAGTACTTC
size: .; J: TRBJ1-3; D: .; V: TRBV27; CDR3: CASSLLATSGNTIYF; DNA: TGTGCCAGCAGTTTGCTTGCCACCTCTGGAAACACCATATATTTT
size: .; J: TRBJ2-3; D: TRBD1; V: TRBV5-1; CDR3: CASSLQDRGHPDTQYF; DNA: TGCGCCAGCAGCTTGCAGGACAGGGGGCACCCAGATACGCAGTATTTT
size: .; J: TRBJ1-1; D: .; V: TRBV7-2; CDR3: CASSLVGRSTEAFF; DNA: TGTGCCAGCAGCTTAGTTGGGAGGAGCACTGAAGCTTTCTTT
size: .; J: TRBJ2-1; D: TRBD2; V: TRBV19; CDR3: CASSIASGSVNEQFF; DNA: TGTGCCAGTAGTATCGCTAGCGGGTCCGTCAATGAGCAGTTCTTC
size: .; J: TRBJ2-7; D: .; V: TRBV6-5; CDR3: CASSYGGGQYF; DNA: TGTGCCAGCAGTTACGGGGGAGGGCAGTACTTC
size: many; J: TRBJ1-1; D: .; V: TRBV2; CDR3: CASSKPRIGRQNTEAFF; DNA: TGTGCCAGCAGTAAACCCCGGATAGGGAGGCAAAACACTGAAGCTTTCTTT
size: .; J: TRBJ2-1; D: .; V: TRBV19; CDR3: CASSTSGTSVNEQFF; DNA: TGTGCCAGTAGTACCTCCGGGACATCGGTCAATGAGCAGTTCTTC
size: .; J: TRBJ1-5; D: .; V: TRBV5-6; CDR3: CASSWGTGGQPQHF; DNA: TGTGCCAGCAGCTGGGGGACCGGAGGTCAGCCCCAGCATTTT
size: once; J: TRBJ2-1; D: TRBD1; V: TRBV27; CDR3: CASSRAGGAYNEQFF; DNA: TGTGCCAGCAGTAGGGCAGGGGGCGCGTACAATGAGCAGTTCTTC
size: .; J: TRBJ2-3; D: TRBD1; V: TRBV2; CDR3: CASSELGQGHLTDTQYF; DNA: TGTGCCAGCAGTGAATTGGGACAGGGGCACCTCACAGATACGCAGTATTTT
size: .; J: TRBJ2-7; D: .; V: TRBV5-1; CDR3: CASSLARDLYEQYF; DNA: TGCGCCAGCAGCTTGGCTAGGGACCTCTACGAGCAGTACTTC
size: .; J: TRBJ1-1; D: TRBD1; V: TRBV29-1; CDR3: CSVRTQGGTEAFF; DNA: TGCAGCGTCCGTACACAGGGGGGCACTGAAGCTTTCTTT
size: .; J: TRBJ2-3; D: TRBD2; V: TRBV10-3; CDR3: CAIRDPRTSATDTQYF; DNA: TGTGCCATCAGAGACCCCCGGACTAGCGCAACAGATACGCAGTATTTT
size: .; J: TRBJ1-1; D: .; V: TRBV21-1; CDR3: CASSKVVMGGEAFF; DNA: TGTGCCAGCAGCAAAGTTGTTATGGGAGGTGAAGCTTTCTTT
size: .; J: TRBJ2-1; D: .; V: TRBV19; CDR3: CASSIGGEQFF; DNA: TGTGCCAGTAGTATAGGGGGCGAGCAGTTCTTC
size: once; J: TRBJ1-1; D: .; V: TRBV5-1; CDR3: CASSPMLNTEAFF; DNA: TGCGCCAGCAGCCCGATGTTGAACACTGAAGCTTTCTTT
size: .; J: TRBJ1-3; D: .; V: TRBV10-3; CDR3: CANQATSGNTIYF; DNA: TGTGCCAACCAGGCAACCTCTGGAAACACCATATATTTT
size: .; J: TRBJ2-7; D: TRBD2; V: TRBV28; CDR3: CASSLGGTSGRGEQYF; DNA: TGTGCCAGCAGCCTGGGGGGGACTAGCGGGAGGGGCGAGCAGTACTTC
size: once; J: TRBJ1-4; D: .; V: TRBV6-5; CDR3: CASSRSGRVNEKLFF; DNA: TGTGCCAGCAGTCGTAGTGGGAGGGTTAATGAAAAACTGTTTTTT
size: once; J: TRBJ2-1; D: .; V: TRBV5-4; CDR3: CASSFGYPSYNEQFF; DNA: TGTGCCAGCAGCTTCGGTTATCCCTCCTACAATGAGCAGTTCTTC
size: .; J: TRBJ2-7; D: .; V: TRBV5-6; CDR3: CASSLTGEQYF; DNA: TGTGCCAGCAGCTTGACGGGAGAGCAGTACTTC
size: .; J: TRBJ1-3; D: .; V: TRBV7-9; CDR3: CASSLTGETIYF; DNA: TGTGCCAGCAGCTTAACGGGAGAAACCATATATTTT
size: .; J: TRBJ1-1; D: .; V: TRBV7-9; CDR3: CDTSRGNTEAFF; DNA: TGTGACACGAGCCGGGGGAACACTGAAGCTTTCTTT
size: .; J: TRBJ1-4; D: .; V: TRBV3-1/TRBV3-2; CDR3: CASSPFGVRKLFF; DNA: TGTGCCAGCAGCCCCTTTGGGGTTAGGAAACTGTTTTTT
size: few; J: TRBJ1-6; D: .; V: TRBV7-9; CDR3: CASSLESGDNSPLHF; DNA: TGTGCCAGCAGCTTAGAGTCTGGGGATAATTCACCCCTCCACTTT
size: .; J: TRBJ2-7; D: .; V: TRBV7-6; CDR3: CASSPGTSATYEQYF; DNA: TGTGCCAGCAGTCCCGGGACTTCTGCCACCTACGAGCAGTACTTC
size: .; J: TRBJ2-1; D: .; V: TRBV9; CDR3: CASSVVGGLSDEQFF; DNA: TGTGCCAGCAGCGTAGTTGGAGGGCTGAGCGATGAGCAGTTCTTC
size: .; J: TRBJ1-2; D: .; V: TRBV6-5; CDR3: CAAASRANYGYTF; DNA: TGTGCCGCGGCATCCAGAGCCAACTATGGCTACACCTTC
size: .; J: TRBJ2-1; D: TRBD1; V: TRBV9; CDR3: CASSQWDRVFDEQFF; DNA: TGTGCCAGCAGTCAGTGGGACAGGGTGTTCGATGAGCAGTTCTTC
size: .; J: TRBJ2-1; D: .; V: TRBV2; CDR3: CASSEALPGSRGSEQFF; DNA: TGTGCCAGCAGTGAAGCGCTTCCAGGGTCGAGGGGGAGTGAGCAGTTCTTC